The rows below give T cell receptor beta chains drawn from one sample of a study of regulatory T cells in long-lasting Graves disease. TCRdb re-called the multiplex PCR reads with MiXCR, one entry per CDR3 protein. The sample lists 350,000 to 400,000 distinct CDR3 sequences; about 14% were seen once. The material was peripheral blood mononuclear cells (PBMCs), obtained at new diagnosis, from a patient treated with antithyroid drugs. Receptor source: a female donor with Graves disease. Each CDR3 is given with its conserved first and last residue. D genes are given only for firm matches. Clone size, where shown, is once, few, many, or a class for clones that have expanded.

d_call j_call clone_size v_call cdr3_aa cdr3_nt
. TRBJ2-2 . TRBV24-1 CATSDAGRNTGELFF TGTGCCACCAGTGATGCGGGCCGGAACACCGGGGAGCTGTTTTTT
TRBD2 TRBJ2-2 many TRBV4-2 CASSRLAGGTGELFF TGTGCCAGCAGCCGACTAGCGGGAGGCACCGGGGAGCTGTTTTTT
TRBD1 TRBJ2-3 many TRBV5-1 CASSPGQGASTDTQYF TGTGCCAGCAGTCCAGGACAGGGGGCTAGCACAGATACGCAGTATTTT
TRBD1 TRBJ1-1 many TRBV6-1 CASNPTTGVTEAFF TGTGCCAGCAACCCGACAACAGGGGTCACTGAAGCTTTCTTT
TRBD1 TRBJ2-5 many TRBV20-1 CSAETGWETQYF TGCAGTGCCGAGACAGGGTGGGAGACCCAGTACTTC
. TRBJ1-4 many TRBV15 CATSRAWGANEKLFF TGTGCCACCAGCAGAGCATGGGGGGCCAATGAAAAACTGTTTTTT
TRBD1 TRBJ2-5 . TRBV7-9 CASSITHGDRGFETQYF TGTGCCAGCAGCATCACGCACGGGGACAGGGGGTTCGAGACCCAGTACTTC
. TRBJ1-1 many TRBV11-2 CASSRGLAGAFF TGTGCCAGCAGTCGAGGTTTGGCTGGGGCTTTCTTT
TRBD1 TRBJ2-4 many TRBV28 CASSLSDRENIQYF TGTGCCAGCAGTTTATCAGACAGGGAAAACATTCAGTACTTC
. TRBJ1-1 many TRBV12-3/TRBV12-4 CASSDILDTEAFF TGTGCCAGCAGTGACATCCTAGACACTGAAGCTTTCTTT
. TRBJ2-7 many TRBV6-1 CASRMGQGSYEQYF TGTGCCAGCAGAATGGGGCAGGGCTCCTACGAGCAGTACTTC
TRBD2 TRBJ2-3 . TRBV9 CASSVGLAGAGTDTQYF TGTGCCAGCAGCGTAGGACTAGCGGGAGCCGGCACAGATACGCAGTATTTT
. TRBJ2-3 many TRBV7-8 CASSLVVTEHTDTQYF TGTGCCAGCAGCTTAGTTGTGACAGAACACACAGATACGCAGTATTTT
TRBD1 TRBJ1-2 many TRBV29-1 CSASRDRDGYTF TGCAGCGCTTCCCGGGACAGGGACGGCTACACCTTC
. TRBJ1-1 many TRBV30 CAWSVSDTEAFF TGTGCCTGGAGTGTAAGTGACACTGAAGCTTTCTTT
TRBD1 TRBJ1-1 many TRBV2 CASGKTGGSGTEAFF TGTGCCAGCGGAAAGACAGGGGGCTCGGGCACTGAAGCTTTCTTT
. TRBJ2-3 many TRBV7-2 CASSLRRDGGDTQYF TGTGCCAGCAGCTTAAGGCGGGATGGAGGAGATACGCAGTATTTT
TRBD1 TRBJ1-5 many TRBV19 CASSILGQGNQPQHF TGTGCCAGTAGTATCCTAGGACAGGGCAATCAGCCCCAGCATTTT
. TRBJ2-7 many TRBV7-8 CASSSRPIAQYF TGTGCCAGCAGCTCACGACCGATTGCGCAGTACTTC
TRBD1 TRBJ1-2 many TRBV6-2/TRBV6-3 CASSWTGTGGFFYGYTF TGTGCCAGCAGTTGGACCGGGACAGGGGGCTTTTTCTATGGCTACACCTTC
TRBD1 TRBJ2-5 many TRBV7-3 CASSVTGTGGETQYF TGTGCCAGCAGCGTAACCGGGACAGGGGGAGAGACCCAGTACTTC
TRBD1 TRBJ2-7 once TRBV7-8 CASSRDRGKPTVSYEQYF TGTGCCAGCTCACGGGACAGGGGAAAACCGACTGTATCCTACGAGCAGTACTTC
TRBD2 TRBJ2-1 many TRBV6-1 CASRLATGTKQFF TGTGCCAGCAGACTTGCGACCGGGACTAAGCAGTTCTTC
. TRBJ1-1 many TRBV5-1 CASSSSRNTEAFF TGCGCCAGCAGCTCTTCGCGGAACACTGAAGCTTTCTTT
. TRBJ1-5 many TRBV28 CASSRAPNQPQHF TGTGCCAGCAGTCGTGCCCCCAATCAGCCCCAGCATTTT
. TRBJ2-6 . TRBV6-2/TRBV6-3 CASSYLRSGANVLTF TGTGCCAGCAGTTACCTGCGATCTGGGGCCAACGTCCTGACTTTC
. TRBJ1-5 many TRBV12-3/TRBV12-4 CASSLNGPPGGNQPQHF TGTGCCAGCAGTTTAAACGGGCCCCCCGGTGGCAATCAGCCCCAGCATTTT
. TRBJ2-7 many TRBV29-1 CSVEARGGEQYF TGCAGCGTTGAAGCCAGGGGAGGAGAGCAGTACTTC
. TRBJ2-1 many TRBV15 CATSRVNLDPRGHEQFF TGTGCCACCAGCAGAGTTAATCTAGACCCCCGCGGCCATGAGCAGTTCTTC
. TRBJ2-1 many TRBV6-2/TRBV6-3 CASSYGQVYNEQFF TGTGCCAGCAGTTACGGGCAGGTATACAATGAGCAGTTCTTC
TRBD1 TRBJ1-2 few TRBV9 CASSVQTGGWDGYTF TGTGCCAGCAGCGTACAGACAGGGGGTTGGGATGGCTACACCTTC
TRBD1 TRBJ1-2 few TRBV14 CASSQVGGVITGYTF TGTGCCAGCAGCCAAGTAGGGGGCGTCATCACCGGCTACACCTTC
. TRBJ2-2 . TRBV29-1 CSVQGVNTGELFF TGCAGCGTACAAGGAGTGAACACCGGGGAGCTGTTTTTT
. TRBJ1-2 few TRBV12-3/TRBV12-4 CASSFRLFYTF TGTGCCAGCAGTTTTCGGCTCTTCTACACCTTC
. TRBJ2-5 many TRBV11-2 CASSLTKETQYF TGTGCCAGCAGCCTGACGAAAGAGACCCAGTACTTC
. TRBJ1-5 many TRBV11-2 CASSPGIHQPQHF TGTGCCAGCAGCCCAGGGATTCACCAGCCCCAGCATTTT
TRBD2 TRBJ2-1 many TRBV7-9 CASSSPAGTSDNEQFF TGTGCCAGCAGCTCCCCGGCTGGGACTAGTGATAATGAGCAGTTCTTC
TRBD1 TRBJ1-1 few TRBV5-1 CASSLTGVAAFF TGCGCCAGCAGCTTGACAGGGGTAGCAGCTTTCTTT
TRBD2 TRBJ2-2 . TRBV3-1 CASSQEVGLAGVTGELFF TGTGCCAGCAGCCAAGAGGTCGGACTAGCGGGGGTCACCGGGGAGCTGTTTTTT
. TRBJ1-1 many TRBV6-5 CASSYFSKTEAFF TGTGCCAGCAGTTACTTCAGTAAAACTGAAGCTTTCTTT
TRBD1 TRBJ1-1 many TRBV7-2 CASSLRGLAGHEAFF TGTGCCAGCAGCTTAAGGGGGCTGGCTGGGCATGAAGCTTTCTTT
. TRBJ1-2 many TRBV7-2 CASSLFGDSYYGYTF TGTGCCAGCAGCTTATTCGGGGACTCTTACTATGGCTACACCTTC
. TRBJ2-3 many TRBV5-6 CASSMGGQKTTDTQYF TGTGCCAGCAGCATGGGGGGACAGAAAACCACAGATACGCAGTATTTT
. TRBJ1-4 . TRBV20-1 CSAIGAWVSNEKLFF TGCAGTGCCATTGGGGCGTGGGTTTCTAATGAAAAACTGTTTTTT
. TRBJ2-7 many TRBV2 CASTAGGRSSYEQYF TGTGCCAGCACTGCTGGGGGGAGGAGCTCCTACGAGCAGTACTTC
. TRBJ1-3 many TRBV5-5 CASSLQAGTSGNTIYF TGTGCCAGCAGTTTACAGGCCGGCACCTCTGGAAACACCATATATTTT
. TRBJ2-3 many TRBV2 CASSEAQSSTDTQYF TGTGCCAGCAGTGAAGCGCAAAGTTCCACAGATACGCAGTATTTT
TRBD2 TRBJ2-3 many TRBV29-1 CSVNPRAGGVSDTQYF TGCAGCGTTAATCCCCGAGCGGGGGGGGTCTCAGATACGCAGTATTTT
. TRBJ2-2 many TRBV19 CASSRDRAGTGELFF TGTGCCAGTAGTAGAGACAGGGCGGGAACCGGGGAGCTGTTTTTT
. TRBJ2-1 many TRBV20-1 CSAPRARYEQFF TGCAGTGCGCCCCGGGCCAGGTATGAGCAGTTCTTC
TRBD1 TRBJ1-2 . TRBV29-1 CSATTGALGYTF TGCAGCGCCACGACAGGGGCCTTAGGCTACACCTTC
TRBD2 TRBJ2-3 . TRBV24-1 CATSDSSGGVGTDTQYF TGTGCCACCAGTGATTCAAGCGGGGGAGTAGGCACAGATACGCAGTATTTT
TRBD1 TRBJ2-7 . TRBV27 CASSLDRAPGEQYF TGTGCCAGCAGCCTAGACAGGGCCCCGGGCGAGCAGTACTTC
. TRBJ2-5 many TRBV27 CASSLWGAGRDQETQYF TGTGCCAGCAGCCTATGGGGGGCCGGACGGGATCAAGAGACCCAGTACTTC
. TRBJ2-2 . TRBV9 CASSLDSATGELFF TGTGCCAGCAGCCTCGACTCAGCAACCGGGGAGCTGTTTTTT
. TRBJ1-4 many TRBV5-1 CASSLGATNEKLFF TGTGCCAGCAGCTTAGGTGCAACTAATGAAAAACTGTTTTTT
. TRBJ2-1 . TRBV6-2/TRBV6-3 CASSHPAKESLLYEQFF TGTGCCAGCAGCCACCCGGCTAAGGAGTCGTTGCTCTATGAGCAGTTCTTC
. TRBJ1-4 few TRBV7-2 CASSPTRRDNEKLFF TGTGCCAGCAGCCCCACCCGGCGGGATAATGAAAAACTGTTTTTT
TRBD1 TRBJ2-7 many TRBV5-1 CASSSDQGQLTYEQYF TGCGCCAGCAGCTCCGATCAGGGACAGCTAACCTACGAGCAGTACTTC
. TRBJ2-6 . TRBV5-1 CASSPLTSNSGANVLTF TGCGCCAGCAGCCCCCTGACATCCAATTCTGGGGCCAACGTCCTGACTTTC